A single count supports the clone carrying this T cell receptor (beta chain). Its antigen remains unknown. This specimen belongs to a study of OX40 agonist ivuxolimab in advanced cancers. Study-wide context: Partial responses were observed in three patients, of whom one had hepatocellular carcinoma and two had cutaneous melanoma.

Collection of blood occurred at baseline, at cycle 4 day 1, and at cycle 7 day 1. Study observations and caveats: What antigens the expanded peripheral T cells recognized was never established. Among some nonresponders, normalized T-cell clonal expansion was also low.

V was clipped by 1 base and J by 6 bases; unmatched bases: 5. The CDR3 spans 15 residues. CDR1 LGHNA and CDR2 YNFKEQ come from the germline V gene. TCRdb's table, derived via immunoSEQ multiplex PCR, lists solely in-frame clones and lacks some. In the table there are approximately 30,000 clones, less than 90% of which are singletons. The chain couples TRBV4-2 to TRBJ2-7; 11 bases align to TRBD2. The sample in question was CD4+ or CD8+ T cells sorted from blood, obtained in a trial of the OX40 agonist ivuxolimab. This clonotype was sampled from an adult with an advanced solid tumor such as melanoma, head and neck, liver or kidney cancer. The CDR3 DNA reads TGTGCCAGCAGCCAAGTAGCGGGAGGGCCCGTCGAGCAGTACTTC. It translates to CASSQVAGGPVEQYF.